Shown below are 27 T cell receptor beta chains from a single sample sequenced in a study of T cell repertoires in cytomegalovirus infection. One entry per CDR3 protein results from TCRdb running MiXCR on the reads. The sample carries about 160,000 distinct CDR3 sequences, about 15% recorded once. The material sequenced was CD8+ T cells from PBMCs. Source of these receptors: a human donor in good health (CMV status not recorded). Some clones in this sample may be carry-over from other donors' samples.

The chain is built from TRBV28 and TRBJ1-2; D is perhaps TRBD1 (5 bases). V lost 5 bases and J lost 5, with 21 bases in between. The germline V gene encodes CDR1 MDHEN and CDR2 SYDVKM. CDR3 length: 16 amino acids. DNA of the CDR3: TGTGCCAGCAGTGGGGCAGTGGACCTCAGAGATTATGGCTACACCTTC. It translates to CASSGAVDLRDYGYTF.

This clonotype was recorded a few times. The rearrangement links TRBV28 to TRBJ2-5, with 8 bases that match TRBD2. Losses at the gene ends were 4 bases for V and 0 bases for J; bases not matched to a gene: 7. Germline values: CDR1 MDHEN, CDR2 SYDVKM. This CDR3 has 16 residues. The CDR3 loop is CASSYSGSEYQETQYF. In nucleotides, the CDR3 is TGTGCCAGCAGTTACAGCGGGAGTGAGTACCAAGAGACCCAGTACTTC.

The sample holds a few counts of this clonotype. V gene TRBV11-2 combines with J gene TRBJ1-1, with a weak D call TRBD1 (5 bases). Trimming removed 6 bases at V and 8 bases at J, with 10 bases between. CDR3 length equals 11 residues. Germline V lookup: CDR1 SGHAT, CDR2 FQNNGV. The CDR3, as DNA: TGTGCCAGCAGTTCGGGACTGGAAGCTTTCTTT. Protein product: CASSSGLEAFF.

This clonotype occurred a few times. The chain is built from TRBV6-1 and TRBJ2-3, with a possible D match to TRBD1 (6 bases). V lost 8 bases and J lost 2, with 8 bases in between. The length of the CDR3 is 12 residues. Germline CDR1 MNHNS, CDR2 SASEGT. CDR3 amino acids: CASGQFTDTQYF. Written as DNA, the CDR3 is TGTGCCAGCGGACAGTTCACAGATACGCAGTATTTT.

CDR3 coding DNA: TGTGCCAGCAGTTTTCTAGCGGGAACCTTGGATACGCAGTATTTT. Its protein product is CASSFLAGTLDTQYF. The J gene is TRBJ2-3, the V gene TRBV6-5, with 9 bases lining up with TRBD2. The CDR3 has 15 residues. With 4 bases clipped from V and 6 bases from J, the junction kept 8 bases outside the gene matches. Looked up from germline, CDR1 is MNHEY and CDR2 is SVGAGI.

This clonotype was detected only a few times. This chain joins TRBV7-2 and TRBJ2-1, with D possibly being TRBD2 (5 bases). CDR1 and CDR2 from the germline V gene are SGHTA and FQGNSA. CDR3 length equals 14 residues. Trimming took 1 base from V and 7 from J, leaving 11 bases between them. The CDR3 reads CASSLVAGRNEQFF. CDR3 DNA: TGTGCCAGCAGCTTAGTGGCGGGCCGAAATGAGCAGTTCTTC.

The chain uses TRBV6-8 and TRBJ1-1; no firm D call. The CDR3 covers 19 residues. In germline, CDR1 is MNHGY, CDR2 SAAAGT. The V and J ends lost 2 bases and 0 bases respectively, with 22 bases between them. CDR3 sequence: CASSYNPKFSPFMNTEAFF. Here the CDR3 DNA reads TGTGCCAGCAGTTACAACCCGAAGTTTTCGCCTTTCATGAACACTGAAGCTTTCTTT.

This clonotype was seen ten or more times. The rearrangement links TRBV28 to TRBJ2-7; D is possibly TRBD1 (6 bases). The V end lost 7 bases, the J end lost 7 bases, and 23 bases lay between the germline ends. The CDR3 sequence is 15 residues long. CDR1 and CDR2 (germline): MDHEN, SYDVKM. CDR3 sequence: CASKEVGQNPLEQYF. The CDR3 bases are TGTGCCAGCAAGGAAGTCGGACAGAACCCCCTGGAGCAGTACTTC.

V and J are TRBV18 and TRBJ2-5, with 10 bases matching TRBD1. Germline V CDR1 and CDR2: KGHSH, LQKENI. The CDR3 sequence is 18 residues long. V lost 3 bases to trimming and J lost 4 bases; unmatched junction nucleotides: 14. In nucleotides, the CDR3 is TGTGCCAGCTCACCCTCGACAGGGGGCGCTATGTTACGAGAGACCCAGTACTTC. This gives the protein CASSPSTGGAMLRETQYF. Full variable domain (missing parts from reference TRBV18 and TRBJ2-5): NAGVMQNPRHLVRRRGQEARLRCSPMKGHSHVYWYRQLPEEGLKFMVYLQKENIIDESGMPKERFSAEFPKEGPSILRIQQVVRGDSAAYFCASSPSTGGAMLRETQYFGPGTRLLVL.

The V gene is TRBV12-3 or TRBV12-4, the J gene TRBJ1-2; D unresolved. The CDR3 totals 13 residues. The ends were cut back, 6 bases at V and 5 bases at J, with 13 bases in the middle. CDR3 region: CASRREAEYGYTF. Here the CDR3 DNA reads TGTGCCAGCAGGAGGGAGGCTGAGTATGGCTACACCTTC.

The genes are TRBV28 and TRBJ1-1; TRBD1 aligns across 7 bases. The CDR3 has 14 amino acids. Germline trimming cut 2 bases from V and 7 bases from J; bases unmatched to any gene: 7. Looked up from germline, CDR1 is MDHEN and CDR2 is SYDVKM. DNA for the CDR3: TGTGCCAGCAGTTTAGATCCCCAGGGGGGTGAAGCTTTCTTT. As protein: CASSLDPQGGEAFF.

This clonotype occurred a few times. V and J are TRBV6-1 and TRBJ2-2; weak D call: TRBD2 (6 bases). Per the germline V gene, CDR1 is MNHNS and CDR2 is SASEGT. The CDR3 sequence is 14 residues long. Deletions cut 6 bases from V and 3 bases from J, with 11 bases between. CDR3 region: CASRPGTHTGELFF. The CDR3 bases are TGTGCCAGCAGGCCCGGGACTCACACCGGGGAGCTGTTTTTT.

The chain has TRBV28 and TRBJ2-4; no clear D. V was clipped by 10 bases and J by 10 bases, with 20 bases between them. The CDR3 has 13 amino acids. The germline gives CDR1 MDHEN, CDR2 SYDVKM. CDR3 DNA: TGTGCCACCACGCCCCTACCCGGCAGAATTCAGTACTTC. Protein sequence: CATTPLPGRIQYF.

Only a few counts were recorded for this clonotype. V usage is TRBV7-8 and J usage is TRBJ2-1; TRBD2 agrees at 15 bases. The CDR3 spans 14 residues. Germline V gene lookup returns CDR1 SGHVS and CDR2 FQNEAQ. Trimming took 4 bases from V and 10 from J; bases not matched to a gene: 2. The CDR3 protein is CASSSGTSGREQFF. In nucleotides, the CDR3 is TGTGCCAGCAGCTCCGGGACTAGCGGGAGGGAGCAGTTCTTC.

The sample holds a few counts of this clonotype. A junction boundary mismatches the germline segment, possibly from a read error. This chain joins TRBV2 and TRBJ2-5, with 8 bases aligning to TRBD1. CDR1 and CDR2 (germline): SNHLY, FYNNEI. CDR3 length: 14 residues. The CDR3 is CASSGTGGSETQYF. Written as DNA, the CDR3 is TGTGCCAGTAGTGGTACAGGGGGAAGTGAGACCCAGTACTTC.

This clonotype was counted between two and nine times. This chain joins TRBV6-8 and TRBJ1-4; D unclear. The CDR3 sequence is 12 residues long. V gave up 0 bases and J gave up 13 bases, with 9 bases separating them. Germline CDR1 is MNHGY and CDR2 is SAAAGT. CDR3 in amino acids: CASSYSHGRLFF. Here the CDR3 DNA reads TGTGCCAGCAGTTACTCTCACGGAAGACTGTTTTTT.

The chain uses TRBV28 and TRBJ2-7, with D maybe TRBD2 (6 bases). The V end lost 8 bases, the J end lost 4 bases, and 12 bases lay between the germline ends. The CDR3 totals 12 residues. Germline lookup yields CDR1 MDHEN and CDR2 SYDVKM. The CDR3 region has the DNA TGTGCCAGCGCGACTAGTCGGTACGAGCAGTACTTC. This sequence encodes CASATSRYEQYF.

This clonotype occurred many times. The CDR3 loop is CASSQVGGPYNEQFF. The CDR3, as DNA: TGCGCCAGCAGCCAAGTAGGGGGACCTTACAATGAGCAGTTCTTC. This chain joins TRBV4-1 and TRBJ2-1; TRBD1 is a possible D gene (6 bases). Trimming stripped 1 base from V and 4 bases from J, with 11 bases between. Germline V gives CDR1 MGHRA, CDR2 YSYEKL. This CDR3 region has 15 residues.

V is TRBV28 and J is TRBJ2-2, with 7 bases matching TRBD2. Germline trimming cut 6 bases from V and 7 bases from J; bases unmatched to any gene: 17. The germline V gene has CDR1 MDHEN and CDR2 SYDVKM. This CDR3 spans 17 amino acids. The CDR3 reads CASRPIEGGPSGGELFF. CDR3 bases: TGTGCCAGCAGACCTATCGAGGGAGGGCCCTCGGGCGGGGAGCTGTTTTTT.

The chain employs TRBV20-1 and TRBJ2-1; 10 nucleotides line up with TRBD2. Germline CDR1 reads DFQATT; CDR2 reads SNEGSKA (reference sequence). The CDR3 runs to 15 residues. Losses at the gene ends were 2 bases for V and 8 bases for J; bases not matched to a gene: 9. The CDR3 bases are TGCAGTGCTAGATTAATGAGCGGGGGGGCGCATGAGCAGTTCTTC. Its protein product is CSARLMSGGAHEQFF.

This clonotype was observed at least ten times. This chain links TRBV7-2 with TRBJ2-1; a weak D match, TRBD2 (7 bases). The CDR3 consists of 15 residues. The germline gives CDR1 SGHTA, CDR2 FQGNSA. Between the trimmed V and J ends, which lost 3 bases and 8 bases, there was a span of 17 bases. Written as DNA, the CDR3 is TGTGCCAGCAGCTTTCTGCGGGGGCCCCGGGATGAGCAGTTCTTC. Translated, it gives CASSFLRGPRDEQFF.

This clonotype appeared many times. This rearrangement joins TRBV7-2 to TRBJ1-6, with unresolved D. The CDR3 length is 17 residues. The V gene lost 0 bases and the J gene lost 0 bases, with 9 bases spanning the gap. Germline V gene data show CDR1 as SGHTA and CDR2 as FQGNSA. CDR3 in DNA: TGTGCCAGCAGCTTAGCCTTGGGTAGCTCCTATAATTCACCCCTCCACTTT. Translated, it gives CASSLALGSSYNSPLHF.

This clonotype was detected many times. CDR3 sequence reads: CASSFGGSNQPQHF. Here the CDR3 DNA reads TGTGCCAGCAGTTTTGGTGGCAGCAATCAGCCCCAGCATTTT. The genes are TRBV12-3 or TRBV12-4 and TRBJ1-5; D gene ambiguous. Trimming pared 3 bases from V and 1 base from J, leaving 7 bases between. The CDR3 spans 14 residues.

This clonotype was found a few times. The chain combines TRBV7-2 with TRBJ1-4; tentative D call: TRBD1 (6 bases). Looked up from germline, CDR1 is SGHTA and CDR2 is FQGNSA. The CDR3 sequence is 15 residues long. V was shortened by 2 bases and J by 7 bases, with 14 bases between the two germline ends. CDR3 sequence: CASSLTGGGGEKLFF. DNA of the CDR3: TGTGCCAGCAGCTTAACTGGGGGGGGCGGTGAAAAACTGTTTTTT.

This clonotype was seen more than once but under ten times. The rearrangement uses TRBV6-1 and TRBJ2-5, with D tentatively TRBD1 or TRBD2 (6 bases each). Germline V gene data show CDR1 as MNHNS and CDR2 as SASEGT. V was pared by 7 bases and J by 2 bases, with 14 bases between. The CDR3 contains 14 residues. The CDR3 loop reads CASTPGAAQETQYF. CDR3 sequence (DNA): TGTGCCAGCACACCGGGGGCGGCGCAAGAGACCCAGTACTTC.

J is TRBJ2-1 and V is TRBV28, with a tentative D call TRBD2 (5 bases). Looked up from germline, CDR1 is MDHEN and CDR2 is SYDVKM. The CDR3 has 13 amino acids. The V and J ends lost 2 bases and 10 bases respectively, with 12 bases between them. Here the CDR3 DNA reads TGTGCCAGCAGTTTAGAGGGCCCCCAGGAGCAGTTCTTC. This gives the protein CASSLEGPQEQFF.

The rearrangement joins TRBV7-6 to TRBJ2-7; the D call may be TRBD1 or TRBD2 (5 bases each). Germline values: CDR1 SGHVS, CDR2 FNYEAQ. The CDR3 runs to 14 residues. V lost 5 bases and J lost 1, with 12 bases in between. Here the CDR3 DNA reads TGTGCCAGCAGCCCCGGGACGGTATCCTACGAGCAGTACTTC. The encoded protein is CASSPGTVSYEQYF.